This T cell receptor beta chain stems from a study of cytomegalovirus exposure and HLA in healthy donors. PCR amplification relied on 60 Vbeta primers (plus 13 Jbeta primers). Measured with immunoSEQ multiplex PCR; TCRdb has only the in-frame clones, and not every one. The data hold 40,000 to 45,000 clones, with roughly 60% observed a single time. CDR3 size: 13 residues. Between the trimmed V and J ends, which lost 0 bases and 1 base, there was a span of 5 bases. Germline values: CDR1 SGDLS, CDR2 YYNGEE. This clonotype was obtained from a human donor in good health. The sequenced sample consisted of PBMCs. The chain couples TRBV9 to TRBJ2-7; D unresolved. The CDR3 DNA reads as TGTGCCAGCAGCGTAGCACAGTCCTACGAGCAGTACTTC. Translating gives CASSVAQSYEQYF.